These 26 T cell receptor beta chains were all obtained from the same sample, sequenced in a study of CD8 T cells in Susac syndrome. With random hexamers, reverse transcription was performed on roughly 0.5 to 1 ug of RNA. MiXCR was run by TCRdb on the immunoSEQ multiplex PCR reads, yielding one entry per CDR3 protein. The sample has around 130,000 distinct CDR3 sequences, 96% seen once. The sample comprised CD4+ T cells from PBMCs. The receptors were sampled from a human donor with Susac syndrome.

This chain links TRBV6-4 with TRBJ2-1; D not resolved. The germline CDR1 and CDR2 sequences are MRHNA and SNTAGT. The CDR3 extends over 13 amino acids. V lost 4 bases, J lost 6 bases, and 10 bases lay in between. The CDR3 reads CASSVDAVNEQFF. CDR3 sequence (DNA): TGTGCCAGCAGTGTAGACGCGGTCAATGAGCAGTTCTTC.

J is TRBJ2-1 and V is TRBV24-1; 8 nucleotides match TRBD2. In germline, CDR1 is KGHDR, CDR2 SFDVKD. V lost 5 bases to trimming and J lost 3 bases; unmatched junction nucleotides: 2. This CDR3 has 14 residues. CDR3 in DNA: TGTGCCACCAGTGGGGGACTAGACTACAATGAGCAGTTCTTC. Translated: CATSGGLDYNEQFF.

The chain recombines TRBV10-3 with TRBJ2-1, with 7 bases matching TRBD1. This CDR3 contains 14 residues. Germline trimming cut 10 bases from V and 2 bases from J; bases unmatched to any gene: 8. Per the germline V gene, CDR1 is ENHRY and CDR2 is SYGVKD. CDR3 amino acids: CATDSGTAYNEQFF. DNA for the CDR3: TGTGCCACGGATTCCGGGACAGCCTACAATGAGCAGTTCTTC.

The chain joins TRBV12-3 or TRBV12-4 to TRBJ2-5, with 14 bases aligning to TRBD2. The J segment lost 4 bases and the V segment lost 5 bases, leaving 3 bases of the junction unmatched. The CDR3 has 15 residues. The CDR3 DNA reads as TGTGCCAGCAGTAATGGACTAGCGGGAGGAGAGACCCAGTACTTC. Translated, it gives CASSNGLAGGETQYF.

The V and J genes are TRBV29-1 and TRBJ2-3; D gene unclear. The V gene lost 5 bases and the J gene lost 3 bases, with 6 bases spanning the gap. The CDR3 spans 11 residues. Germline V gene data show CDR1 as SQVTM and CDR2 as ANQGSEA. This CDR3 is CSVKSTDTQYF. CDR3 bases: TGCAGCGTTAAGTCTACAGATACGCAGTATTTT.

The chain recombines TRBV29-1 with TRBJ2-1; TRBD2 agrees at 11 bases. Germline V CDR1 and CDR2: SQVTM, ANQGSEA. This CDR3 has 13 amino acids. V was pared by 4 bases and J by 9 bases, with 5 bases of the junction left unmatched. CDR3 nucleotide sequence: TGCAGCGTTGCTGTAGCGGGAGGGACTGAGCAGTTCTTC. This encodes CSVAVAGGTEQFF.

V gene TRBV18 combines with J gene TRBJ2-2; TRBD1 matches 9 bases. There are 15 residues in the CDR3. V was clipped by 4 bases and J by 4 bases; unmatched bases: 4. In germline, CDR1 is KGHSH, CDR2 LQKENI. In nucleotides, the CDR3 is TGTGCCAGCTCACAACAGGGGGCAACCACCGGGGAGCTGTTTTTT. It is translated as CASSQQGATTGELFF.

This clonotype was found a few times. This chain connects TRBV5-1 to TRBJ2-7, with 12 bases fitting TRBD1. CDR1 and CDR2 from the germline V gene are SGHRS and YFSETQ. The CDR3 extends over 15 amino acids. With 0 bases clipped from V and 7 bases from J, the junction kept 5 bases outside the gene matches. DNA of the CDR3: TGCGCCAGCAGCTTGGAGGGGACAGGGGGCAGGGAGCAGTACTTC. This sequence encodes CASSLEGTGGREQYF.

V and J are TRBV5-4 and TRBJ2-1, with 10 bases lining up with TRBD2. J was trimmed by 2 bases and V by 3 bases; bases with no gene match: 8. Germline loops: CDR1 SGHNT, CDR2 YYREEE (reference sequence). The CDR3 sequence is 17 residues long. In DNA form, the CDR3 reads TGTGCCAGCAGCTCTAGCGGGAGTAGGGGAACCTACAATGAGCAGTTCTTC. Amino acids: CASSSSGSRGTYNEQFF. Combining the CDR3 with reference TRBV5-4 and TRBJ2-1 gives the whole variable domain ETGVTQSPTHLIKTRGQQVTLRCSSQSGHNTVSWYQQALGQGPQFIFQYYREEENGRGNFPPRFSGLQFPNYSSELNVNALELDDSALYLCASSSSGSRGTYNEQFFGPGTRLTVL.

The chain links TRBV25-1 to TRBJ2-5, with D possibly being TRBD1 (8 bases). The CDR3 has 16 residues. CDR1 is MGHDK, CDR2 SYGVNS, per germline. Trimming removed 2 bases at V and 5 bases at J, with 18 bases between. The CDR3 reads CASSELRNRGGETQYF. The CDR3 DNA reads as TGTGCCAGCAGTGAACTGAGAAACAGGGGGGGGGAGACCCAGTACTTC.

The V and J genes are TRBV19 and TRBJ2-1; D gene uncertain. CDR1 and CDR2 from the germline V gene are LNHDA and SQIVND (reference sequence). This CDR3 has 16 amino acids. Trimming left V 2 bases short and J 4 bases short, with 15 bases between. The CDR3 sequence is CASSILGGTEYNEQFF. CDR3 DNA sequence: TGTGCCAGTAGTATACTTGGCGGAACAGAATACAATGAGCAGTTCTTC.

The rearrangement links TRBV20-1 to TRBJ2-3; no firm D call. The CDR3 consists of 16 residues. V was trimmed by 0 bases and J by 2 bases, leaving 15 bases between them. CDR1 and CDR2 (germline): DFQATT, SNEGSKA (reference sequence). In DNA form, the CDR3 reads TGCAGTGCTAGAGATCGGTCCAAGGCATTCACAGATACGCAGTATTTT. This codes for CSARDRSKAFTDTQYF.

The genes are TRBV6-5 and TRBJ2-7; no reliable D call. The CDR3 sequence is 16 residues long. Germline CDR1 MNHEY, CDR2 SVGAGI. Trimming shortened V by 0 bases and J by 0 bases, and 12 bases separated the two germline ends. DNA of the CDR3: TGTGCCAGCAGTTACTCGAATAGGCCCCACTCCTACGAGCAGTACTTC. As protein: CASSYSNRPHSYEQYF.

The count of this clonotype is one. This chain uses TRBV29-1 with TRBJ1-4; possible D gene TRBD1, 6 bases. Germline lookup yields CDR1 SQVTM and CDR2 ANQGSEA. Trimming took 5 bases from V and 5 from J, leaving 12 bases between them. The CDR3 is 13 amino acids. The DNA for the CDR3 is TGCAGCGTTATGACAGGACTCAATGAAAAACTGTTTTTT. Its translation: CSVMTGLNEKLFF.

The CDR3 reads CSVAMGTDTQYF. The CDR3, as DNA: TGCAGCGTTGCCATGGGCACAGATACGCAGTATTTT. This chain joins TRBV29-1 and TRBJ2-3; no firm D call. Per germline, CDR1 SQVTM and CDR2 ANQGSEA. Trimming shortened V by 4 bases and J by 1 base, and 6 bases separated the two germline ends. The CDR3 extends over 12 amino acids.

The rearrangement links TRBV30 to TRBJ1-1; unclear D gene. CDR3 size: 11 residues. V was pared by 5 bases and J by 1 base, with 5 bases between. The V gene's germline CDR1 is GTSNPN and CDR2 SVGIG (reference sequence). The CDR3 sequence: CAWAENTEAFF. The DNA of the CDR3 is TGTGCCTGGGCAGAGAACACTGAAGCTTTCTTT.

The chain employs TRBV5-4 and TRBJ2-5; 12 nucleotides line up with TRBD2. Trimming cost V 0 bases and J 4 bases; bases outside gene matches: 7. Germline CDR1 is SGHNT and CDR2 is YYREEE (reference sequence). This CDR3 has 17 amino acids. In DNA, the CDR3 is TGTGCCAGCAGCTTGGGGCGACTAGCGGGAGCGGGAGAGACCCAGTACTTC. Translated: CASSLGRLAGAGETQYF. The whole variable domain, filled in from reference TRBV5-4 and TRBJ2-5, reads ETGVTQSPTHLIKTRGQQVTLRCSSQSGHNTVSWYQQALGQGPQFIFQYYREEENGRGNFPPRFSGLQFPNYSSELNVNALELDDSALYLCASSLGRLAGAGETQYFGPGTRLLVL.

The table lists this clonotype with a few counts. The chain employs TRBV7-3 and TRBJ2-7, with 8 positions matching TRBD1. J was trimmed by 6 bases and V by 6 bases; bases with no gene match: 10. The CDR3 extends over 14 amino acids. Per germline, CDR1 SGHTA and CDR2 FQGTGA. CDR3 bases: TGTGCCAGCAGTTCCGGGACAGGTGGCAGCGAGCAGTACTTC. It encodes CASSSGTGGSEQYF.

The chain employs TRBV7-7 and TRBJ2-7; 8 positions match TRBD2. The germline CDR1 and CDR2 sequences are SSHAT and FNYEAQ (reference sequence). CDR3 length: 11 residues. CDR3 nucleotide sequence: TGTGCTATCGGACTAGCCGGAGAGCAGTACTTC. This sequence encodes CAIGLAGEQYF. The complete variable domain, with remaining parts taken from reference TRBV7-7 and TRBJ2-7, reads GAGVSQSPRYKVTKRGQDVTLRCDPISSHATLYWYQQALGQGPEFLTYFNYEAQPDKSGLPSDRFSAERPEGSISTLTIQRTEQRDSAMYRCAIGLAGEQYFGPGTRLTVT.

This clonotype was seen a single time. The chain carries TRBV3-1 and TRBJ2-7; D unclear. The CDR3 loop spans 12 amino acids. V gave up 2 bases and J gave up 2 bases, with 4 bases separating them. Germline CDR1 and CDR2: LGHDT and YNNKEL (reference sequence). The CDR3 sequence is CASSQLAYEQYF. The CDR3 DNA follows: TGTGCCAGCAGCCAACTAGCCTACGAGCAGTACTTC.

The chain is built from TRBV28 and TRBJ2-7; 7 nucleotides align to TRBD1. This CDR3 comprises 14 residues. J lost 1 base, V lost 7 bases, and 7 bases had no gene match. Germline lookup yields CDR1 MDHEN and CDR2 SYDVKM. In nucleotides, the CDR3 is TGTGCCAGCACCCCAGGGACAGCTTCCTACGAGCAGTACTTC. This gives the protein CASTPGTASYEQYF.

The table lists this clonotype with a few counts. The chain is built from TRBV7-2 and TRBJ2-4; no clear D. This CDR3 region has 16 residues. The V gene's germline CDR1 is SGHTA and CDR2 FQGNSA. Deletions cut 2 bases from V and 1 base from J, with 12 bases between. CDR3 sequence (DNA): TGTGCCAGCAGCTTATCGGCCAGCGTCGCCAAAAACATTCAGTACTTC. Its translation is CASSLSASVAKNIQYF.

The genes are TRBV6-2 or TRBV6-3 and TRBJ2-4; possible D gene TRBD2, 6 bases. Germline assignment: CDR1 MNHEY and CDR2 SVGEGT. V was clipped by 6 bases and J by 9 bases, with 24 bases between them. The CDR3 is made up of 16 amino acids. The CDR3 reads CASRIGTFGLGGIQYF. The CDR3 region has the DNA TGTGCCAGCAGGATCGGGACTTTCGGTCTGGGAGGCATTCAGTACTTC.

The rearrangement uses TRBV28 and TRBJ2-4; 8 positions match TRBD1. Germline V gene lookup returns CDR1 MDHEN and CDR2 SYDVKM. Trimming at V came to 5 bases and at J to 0 bases, leaving 12 bases not matched to a gene. The CDR3 extends over 18 amino acids. DNA for the CDR3: TGTGCCAGCAGTCACAGGGGGGACCAATCCCTAGCCAAAAACATTCAGTACTTC. This gives the protein CASSHRGDQSLAKNIQYF.

The chain has TRBV9 and TRBJ2-1, with 7 bases identical to TRBD2. The CDR3 contains 15 residues. The V gene's germline CDR1 is SGDLS and CDR2 YYNGEE. V trimming: 0 bases; J trimming: 5 bases; junction bases outside the gene matches: 5. The CDR3 loop is CASSVDPSGHNEQFF. CDR3 coding DNA: TGTGCCAGCAGCGTAGACCCTAGCGGCCACAATGAGCAGTTCTTC.

The genes are TRBV3-1 and TRBJ2-7; D gene unclear. The V gene lost 4 bases and the J gene lost 3 bases, with 10 bases spanning the gap. CDR3 size: 13 residues. Germline V lookup: CDR1 LGHDT, CDR2 YNNKEL (reference sequence). The CDR3: CASSREGNYEQYF. The CDR3 region has the DNA TGTGCCAGCAGCCGGGAAGGGAACTACGAGCAGTACTTC.